A selection of T cell receptor beta chains follows, all from one sample in a study of identical twins. TCRdb reanalysed the 5' RACE reads using MiXCR and keeps one entry per CDR3 protein. The sample carries 700,000 to 950,000 distinct CDR3 sequences, around an eighth recorded once. Another study also made use of these data, one on yellow fever vaccine responses in identical twins.

Sequencing input: PBMCs. Receptors originate from a woman aged 18-29 years in good health. The CDR3 runs from the conserved cysteine through the conserved F or W. A D gene is named only where the DNA matches it firmly. A clone size is listed for some rows: how often the clone was seen (once, few, many), or a class if it is expanded.

j_call | v_call | clone_size | d_call | cdr3_aa | cdr3_nt
TRBJ2-4 | TRBV12-3/TRBV12-4 | few | TRBD1 | CASSLEGAVDIQYF | TGTGCCAGCAGTTTAGAGGGGGCGGTGGACATTCAGTACTTC
TRBJ2-3 | TRBV7-9 | NA | NA | CASSLQTPTDTQYF | TGTGCCAGCAGCCTCCAGACTCCCACAGATACGCAGTATTTT
TRBJ1-3 | TRBV11-1 | few | NA | CASSLSGAGTYSGNTIYF | TGTGCCAGCAGCTTAAGCGGGGCCGGGACCTACTCTGGAAACACCATATATTTT
TRBJ2-1 | TRBV12-3/TRBV12-4 | NA | NA | CASSHGSGNEQFF | TGTGCCAGCAGCCACGGGTCCGGAAATGAGCAGTTCTTC
TRBJ2-2 | TRBV5-5 | many | TRBD1 | CASSLNPGQGITGELFF | TGTGCCAGCAGCTTGAATCCGGGACAGGGGATCACCGGGGAGCTGTTTTTT
TRBJ2-5 | TRBV19 | few | TRBD1 | CASRVGQASQETQYF | TGTGCCAGTAGGGTAGGACAGGCGTCCCAAGAGACCCAGTACTTC
TRBJ2-7 | TRBV28 | few | NA | CASSSGSIPNEQYF | TGTGCCAGCAGTTCCGGGAGTATTCCCAACGAGCAGTACTTC
TRBJ2-3 | TRBV20-1 | NA | TRBD1 | CSVVDRATDTQYF | TGCAGTGTCGTAGACAGGGCCACAGATACGCAGTATTTT
TRBJ2-2 | TRBV10-3 | NA | TRBD1 | CATSLGTGYNGELFF | TGTGCCACCTCCTTGGGGACAGGGTATAACGGGGAGCTGTTTTTT
TRBJ1-2 | TRBV7-8 | NA | TRBD1 | CASSWTGQGNSF | TGTGCCAGCAGCTGGACAGGACAGGGGAACTCCTTC
TRBJ2-3 | TRBV2 | few | TRBD1 | CASSTTGGLSTDTQYF | TGTGCCAGCAGTACGACAGGGGGTCTCAGCACAGATACGCAGTATTTT
TRBJ2-5 | TRBV15 | few | TRBD1 | CATSRSGTGVETQYF | TGTGCCACCAGCAGATCCGGGACAGGGGTGGAGACCCAGTACTTC
TRBJ2-7 | TRBV12-5 | many | NA | CASGLDGWGGRSYEQYF | TGTGCTAGTGGTTTGGACGGTTGGGGAGGCCGCTCCTACGAGCAGTACTTC
TRBJ2-1 | TRBV12-3/TRBV12-4 | NA | TRBD2 | CASSLAGLAGGTGRNEQFF | TGTGCCAGCAGTTTAGCTGGACTAGCGGGAGGCACCGGGAGGAATGAGCAGTTCTTC
TRBJ2-1 | TRBV10-3 | few | TRBD2 | CAIGDAGESSGRTYNEQFF | TGTGCCATCGGGGACGCAGGAGAATCTAGCGGGCGTACCTACAATGAGCAGTTCTTC
TRBJ2-2 | TRBV10-3 | many | TRBD2 | CATSRGLAGTGELFF | TGTGCCACCTCCCGGGGGCTAGCGGGCACCGGGGAGCTGTTTTTT
TRBJ2-3 | TRBV5-1 | once | TRBD2 | CTSSLNSGIGADTQYF | TGCACCAGCAGCTTGAATAGCGGGATAGGTGCAGATACGCAGTATTTT
TRBJ1-6 | TRBV7-6 | many | NA | CASSLQGTNSPLHF | TGTGCCAGCAGCCTACAGGGTACGAATTCACCCCTCCACTTT
TRBJ2-1 | TRBV10-1 | few | TRBD2 | CASSDLTSGSSYNEQFF | TGCGCCAGCAGTGACCTCACTAGCGGGAGCTCCTACAATGAGCAGTTCTTC
TRBJ2-7 | TRBV29-1 | many | NA | CSVEYAGGNEQYF | TGCAGCGTTGAGTATGCAGGGGGGAACGAGCAGTACTTC
TRBJ2-1 | TRBV20-1 | few | NA | CSARDYEGDGGNEQFF | TGCAGTGCTAGAGATTACGAGGGAGATGGAGGCAATGAGCAGTTCTTC
TRBJ2-1 | TRBV7-2 | NA | NA | CASSLVGVDEPFF | TGTGCCAGCAGCTTAGTGGGCGTAGATGAGCCGTTCTTC
TRBJ2-3 | TRBV7-8 | few | TRBD1 | CASSLGQGSPDTQYF | TGTGCCAGCAGCTTAGGACAGGGCAGCCCAGATACGCAGTATTTT
TRBJ1-1 | TRBV28 | few | NA | CASSPHSTGNTEAFF | TGTGCCAGCAGTCCACATTCAACAGGGAACACTGAAGCTTTCTTT
TRBJ1-2 | TRBV11-2 | NA | TRBD1 | CASSLVGTAYGYTF | TGTGCCAGCAGCTTAGTGGGGACAGCTTATGGCTACACCTTC
TRBJ2-3 | TRBV10-3 | few | NA | CAIKGPDTQYF | TGTGCCATCAAAGGGCCAGATACGCAGTATTTT